These 21 T cell receptor beta chains share one sample of origin, sequenced in a study of cytomegalovirus exposure and HLA in healthy donors (TCRdb year 2017). Preparation of the library involved the immunoSEQ multiplex PCR assay. The multiplex PCR relied on a mix of 60 forward primers for TCR Vbeta segments and 13 reverse primers for TCR Jbeta segments. TCRdb took over this immuneACCESS table, retaining in-frame rearrangements with V and J assigned. Such tables are incomplete; in checked studies, under half of the missing clones stem from an unresolved V gene, and the remainder is unexplained. Here the sample has under 140,000 clones; roughly 78% occur a single time. 1% to 1.5% of the sample goes to the ten largest clones. Material: PBMCs. The source of these receptors is a woman younger than 45 in good health and CMV-seronegative.

V gene TRBV28 combines with J gene TRBJ1-2; 7 nucleotides agree with TRBD1. The CDR3 is made up of 14 amino acids. The J segment lost 2 bases and the V segment lost 2 bases, leaving 2 bases of the junction unmatched. Looked up from germline, CDR1 is MDHEN and CDR2 is SYDVKM. CDR3 nucleotides: TGTGCCAGCAGTTTACGGGACAGAAACTATGGCTACACCTTC. Its protein product is CASSLRDRNYGYTF.

This rearrangement joins TRBV9 to TRBJ2-1; 13 bases line up with TRBD2. CDR3 length equals 15 residues. CDR1 and CDR2 from the germline V gene are SGDLS and YYNGEE. The V gene end was trimmed by 4 bases and the J gene end by 10 bases; junction bases not matched to a gene: 8. Written as DNA, the CDR3 is TGTGCCAGCAGCCAAACTAGCGGGGGGGCTCAGGAGCAGTTCTTC. This codes for CASSQTSGGAQEQFF.

The chain is built from TRBV11-2 and TRBJ1-2; a weak D match, TRBD1 (5 bases). Germline assignment: CDR1 SGHAT and CDR2 FQNNGV. The V gene lost 7 bases and the J gene lost 0 bases, with 9 bases spanning the gap. The CDR3 contains 13 residues. The CDR3 nucleotides are TGTGCCAGCACCTTGGACACTAACTATGGCTACACCTTC. It yields the protein CASTLDTNYGYTF.

The chain uses TRBV15 and TRBJ1-5, with D tentatively TRBD1 (5 bases). The CDR3 sequence is 16 residues long. CDR1 and CDR2 from the germline V gene are LNHNV and YYDKDF (reference sequence). V lost 0 bases and J 2 bases, leaving 11 bases between the germline ends. Written as DNA, the CDR3 is TGTGCCACCAGCAGAGATTGGGGCTCTGGCAATCAGCCCCAGCATTTT. This translates into CATSRDWGSGNQPQHF.

The CDR3: CASSPRDRVGKNIQYF. CDR3 nucleotide sequence: TGTGCCAGCTCACCACGCGACAGGGTGGGCAAAAACATTCAGTACTTC. This sequence joins TRBV18 and TRBJ2-4; 7 nucleotides agree with TRBD1. Germline CDR1 is KGHSH and CDR2 is LQKENI. CDR3 length: 16 amino acids. With 1 base clipped from V and 3 bases from J, the junction kept 6 bases outside the gene matches. The full variable domain, with the rest looked up from reference TRBV18 and TRBJ2-4, is NAGVMQNPRHLVRRRGQEARLRCSPMKGHSHVYWYRQLPEEGLKFMVYLQKENIIDESGMPKERFSAEFPKEGPSILRIQQVVRGDSAAYFCASSPRDRVGKNIQYFGAGTRLSVL.

The genes are TRBV9 and TRBJ2-5; TRBD1 agrees at 7 bases. V lost 5 bases, J lost 3 bases, and 10 bases stayed unmatched. Germline loops: CDR1 SGDLS, CDR2 YYNGEE. CDR3 length: 15 amino acids. CDR3 nucleotide sequence: TGTGCCAGCAGTTACTCAGGGGGTTTTAAAGAGACCCAGTACTTC. It yields the protein CASSYSGGFKETQYF.

The chain carries TRBV4-1 and TRBJ2-3; TRBD2 aligns across 12 bases. After removal of 6 bases from V and 5 bases from J, the junction contained 6 bases not matched to a gene. Germline assignment: CDR1 MGHRA and CDR2 YSYEKL. The CDR3 extends over 15 amino acids. The CDR3: CASRLLAGGLDTQYF. Here the CDR3 DNA reads TGCGCCAGCAGGTTACTAGCGGGGGGATTAGATACGCAGTATTTT.

V usage is TRBV30 and J usage is TRBJ1-2, with 9 bases lining up with TRBD1. CDR1 is GTSNPN and CDR2 is SVGIG in the germline V gene (reference sequence). This CDR3 spans 12 amino acids. Unmatched junction bases numbered 8, after V lost 7 bases and J lost 8 bases. The CDR3 nucleotides read TGTGCCTTTGGGACAGGGCCAGGGGGCTACACCTTC. Protein sequence: CAFGTGPGGYTF.

The rearrangement joins TRBV28 to TRBJ2-6, with D unresolved. The CDR3 extends over 13 amino acids. V gave up 7 bases and J gave up 1 base, with 5 bases separating them. Germline V gives CDR1 MDHEN, CDR2 SYDVKM. Here the CDR3 reads CASKRSGANVLTF. DNA for the CDR3: TGTGCCAGCAAGAGGTCTGGGGCCAACGTCCTGACTTTC.

The V and J genes are TRBV14 and TRBJ2-5, with a weak D call TRBD2 (6 bases). There are 17 residues in the CDR3. Trimming pared 0 bases from V and 0 bases from J, leaving 14 bases between. Germline lookup yields CDR1 SGHDN and CDR2 FVKESK. The CDR3 spells CASSQDYVAVYQETQYF. DNA of the CDR3: TGTGCCAGCAGCCAAGATTACGTAGCGGTGTACCAAGAGACCCAGTACTTC. The complete variable domain, with remaining parts taken from reference TRBV14 and TRBJ2-5, reads EAGVTQFPSHSVIEKGQTVTLRCDPISGHDNLYWYRRVMGKEIKFLLHFVKESKQDESGMPNNRFLAERTGGTYSTLKVQPAELEDSGVYFCASSQDYVAVYQETQYFGPGTRLLVL.

This clone was seen a handful of times. The J gene is TRBJ1-1, the V gene TRBV19; D unclear. Per the germline V gene, CDR1 is LNHDA and CDR2 is SQIVND (reference sequence). The CDR3 is 15 amino acids. The V gene lost 2 bases and the J gene lost 1 base, with 11 bases spanning the gap. CDR3 bases: TGTGCCAGTAGTATAAGAGGGCAGGCGAACACTGAAGCTTTCTTT. It translates to CASSIRGQANTEAFF.

This clone was detected a few times. This sequence joins TRBV5-6 and TRBJ2-3, with D perhaps TRBD2 (6 bases). This CDR3 region has 15 residues. Trimming stripped 2 bases from V and 5 bases from J, with 15 bases between. Germline-derived CDR1 and CDR2 are SGHDT and YYEEEE. This CDR3 is CASSFEPGGLDTQYF. The CDR3 nucleotides are TGTGCCAGCAGCTTCGAACCCGGGGGATTAGATACGCAGTATTTT.

The rearrangement joins TRBV9 to TRBJ2-7; D remains unclear. Trimming stripped 3 bases from V and 5 bases from J, with 15 bases between. CDR1 and CDR2 (germline): SGDLS, YYNGEE. There are 14 residues in the CDR3. The CDR3 sequence is CASSDSEPGDEQYF. CDR3 nucleotides: TGTGCCAGCAGCGATAGTGAACCTGGAGACGAGCAGTACTTC.

The CDR3: CASRYRGLSTDTQYF. As DNA, the CDR3 is TGTGCCAGCAGGTACAGGGGGCTCAGCACAGATACGCAGTATTTT. The chain combines TRBV11-2 with TRBJ2-3; TRBD1 agrees at 9 bases. The germline V gene has CDR1 SGHAT and CDR2 FQNNGV. V dropped 6 bases and J dropped 0; count of bases not matched to a gene: 4. The CDR3 spans 15 residues.

The chain recombines TRBV7-9 with TRBJ1-1; TRBD1 agrees at 7 bases. V shed 4 bases, J shed 8 bases, and the junction held 4 bases outside the gene matches. This CDR3 has 12 amino acids. The germline V gene has CDR1 SEHNR and CDR2 FQNEAQ (reference sequence). The CDR3 nucleotides read TGTGCCAGCAGCTGGGGGACAGAAGAAGCTTTCTTT. It codes for CASSWGTEEAFF. The full variable domain, rest sourced from reference TRBV7-9 and TRBJ1-1, is DTGVSQNPRHKITKRGQNVTFRCDPISEHNRLYWYRQTLGQGPEFLTYFQNEAQLEKSRLLSDRFSAERPKGSFSTLEIQRTEQGDSAMYLCASSWGTEEAFFGQGTRLTVV.

This clone came up a few times. The CDR3 sequence: CASRTGVNTEAFF. DNA of the CDR3: TGTGCCAGCAGGACAGGGGTGAACACTGAAGCTTTCTTT. The chain has TRBV27 and TRBJ1-1; 8 bases map to TRBD1. Trimming at V came to 6 bases and at J to 0 bases, leaving 0 bases not matched to a gene. This CDR3 region has 13 residues. Germline CDR1 is MNHEY and CDR2 is SMNVEV (reference sequence).

This rearrangement joins TRBV7-2 to TRBJ2-7; TRBD2 matches at 10 bases. Trimming removed 5 bases from V and 4 bases from J; junction bases left unmatched: 17. This CDR3 contains 18 residues. Germline lookup yields CDR1 SGHTA and CDR2 FQGNSA. The CDR3 bases are TGTGCCAGCAGCACCTCACTAGCGGGGCCCGTACTCGGATACGAGCAGTACTTC. Amino acids: CASSTSLAGPVLGYEQYF.

The chain uses TRBV12-5 and TRBJ2-1; TRBD2 aligns across 11 bases. The junction had 12 bases not matched to a gene; V was cut back by 3 bases and J by 8 bases. There are 17 residues in the CDR3. The germline gives CDR1 LGHNT, CDR2 FRNRAP. CDR3 DNA sequence: TGTGCTAGTGGTTTCACCATAGCGGGAGGGAAAGACGATGAGCAGTTCTTC. Protein product: CASGFTIAGGKDDEQFF.

The genes are TRBV30 and TRBJ2-7; 10 nucleotides line up with TRBD2. Germline loops: CDR1 GTSNPN, CDR2 SVGIG (reference sequence). This CDR3 has 15 amino acids. V shed 2 bases, J shed 6 bases, and the junction held 10 bases outside the gene matches. The CDR3 DNA reads TGTGCCTGGAGTCTCGCCCTAGCGGGAGCCTCCGAGCAGTACTTC. It specifies CAWSLALAGASEQYF.

About this clone itself: Germline is not matched at one junction end, which may reflect a read error. This chain uses TRBV20-1 with TRBJ2-1, with D possibly matching TRBD2 (6 bases). The CDR3 is made up of 11 amino acids. Germline V gene data show CDR1 as DFQATT and CDR2 as SNEGSKA (reference sequence). The CDR3 bases are TGCAGTGCTAGACTACCCGGGCGGGGCGTCTTC. Protein: CSARLPGRGVF.

The DNA for the CDR3 is TGCGCCAGCAGCTCCGGGACAGGGACTGAAGCTTTCTTT. Its protein product is CASSSGTGTEAFF. This chain links TRBV5-1 with TRBJ1-1, with 9 bases that match TRBD1. Germline CDR1 reads SGHRS; CDR2 reads YFSETQ. V was clipped by 3 bases and J by 5 bases; unmatched bases: 2. The CDR3 sequence is 13 residues long.